The sequence of this T cell receptor (beta chain) was determined in a study of regulatory T cells in long-lasting Graves disease. Broader study findings: Newly diagnosed patients shared 750 to 1,000 public clonotypes; persistent patients shared around 2,500.

The germline gives CDR1 MNHNS, CDR2 SASEGT. Trimming removed 6 bases from V and 7 bases from J, with 12 bases in between. CDR3 length: 12 residues. Specified time point: newly diagnosed GD, antithyroid drugs for less than 3 months. Researchers made the TCR library from RNA that was extracted from PBMCs. This clonotype was counted at least ten times. Its target is not known. Researchers made TCR beta libraries by using iRepertoire HTBI primers and running Arm-PCR on CDR3 regions. TCRdb redid the calling of the multiplex PCR reads with MiXCR, one entry per CDR3 protein. The table shows roughly 420,000 distinct CDR3 sequences, with about a sixth occurring only once. The same specimen was also included in a second study, on T cells in Graves' hyperthyroidism and ophthalmopathy. That paper states: TCR CDR3 underwent first-round RT-PCR with the HTBI primer set.

This sequence originates from a woman in her late teens or twenties with Graves disease. The input for sequencing was peripheral blood mononuclear cells (PBMCs), taken at new diagnosis, from a patient treated with antithyroid drugs. The chain has TRBV6-1 and TRBJ1-2; D is ambiguous. The CDR3 coding sequence is TGTGCCAGCAGCTCTCTTTCTCGTGGCTACACCTTC. Amino acids: CASSSLSRGYTF.